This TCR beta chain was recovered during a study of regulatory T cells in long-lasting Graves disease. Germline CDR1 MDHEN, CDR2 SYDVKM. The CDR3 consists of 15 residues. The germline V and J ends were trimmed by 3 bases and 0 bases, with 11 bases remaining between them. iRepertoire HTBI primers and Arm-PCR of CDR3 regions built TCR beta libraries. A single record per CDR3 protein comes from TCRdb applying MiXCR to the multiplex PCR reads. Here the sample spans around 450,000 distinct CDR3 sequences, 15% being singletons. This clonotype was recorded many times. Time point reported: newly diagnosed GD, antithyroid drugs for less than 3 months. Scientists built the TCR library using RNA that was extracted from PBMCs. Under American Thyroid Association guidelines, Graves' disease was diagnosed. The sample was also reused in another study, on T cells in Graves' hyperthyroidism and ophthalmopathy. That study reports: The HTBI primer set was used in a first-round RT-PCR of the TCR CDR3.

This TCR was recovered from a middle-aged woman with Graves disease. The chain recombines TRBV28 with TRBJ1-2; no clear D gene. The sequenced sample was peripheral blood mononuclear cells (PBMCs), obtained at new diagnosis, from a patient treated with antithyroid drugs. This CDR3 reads CASSFPAESNYGYTF. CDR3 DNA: TGTGCCAGCAGTTTCCCCGCAGAGTCTAACTATGGCTACACCTTC.